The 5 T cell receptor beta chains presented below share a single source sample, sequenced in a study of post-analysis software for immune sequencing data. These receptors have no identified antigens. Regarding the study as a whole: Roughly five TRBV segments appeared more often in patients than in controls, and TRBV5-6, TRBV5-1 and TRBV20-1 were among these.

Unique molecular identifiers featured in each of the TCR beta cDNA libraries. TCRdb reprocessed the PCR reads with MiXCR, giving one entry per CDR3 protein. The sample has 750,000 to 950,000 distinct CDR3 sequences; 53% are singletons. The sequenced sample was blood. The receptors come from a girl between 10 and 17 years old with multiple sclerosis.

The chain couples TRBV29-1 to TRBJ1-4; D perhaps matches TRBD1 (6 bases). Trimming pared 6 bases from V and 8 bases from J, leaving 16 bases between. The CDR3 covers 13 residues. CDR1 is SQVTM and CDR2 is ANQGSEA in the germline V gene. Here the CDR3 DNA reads TGCAGCGTCGCTACAGGGAGGCGGGAAAAACTGTTTTTT. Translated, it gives CSVATGRREKLFF.

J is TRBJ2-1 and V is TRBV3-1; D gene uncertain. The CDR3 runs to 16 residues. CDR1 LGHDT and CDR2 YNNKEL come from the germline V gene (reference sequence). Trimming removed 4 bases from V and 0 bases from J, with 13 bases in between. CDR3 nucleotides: TGTGCCAGCAGCCGCCGTACTCCTAGCTCCTACAATGAGCAGTTCTTC. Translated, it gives CASSRRTPSSYNEQFF.

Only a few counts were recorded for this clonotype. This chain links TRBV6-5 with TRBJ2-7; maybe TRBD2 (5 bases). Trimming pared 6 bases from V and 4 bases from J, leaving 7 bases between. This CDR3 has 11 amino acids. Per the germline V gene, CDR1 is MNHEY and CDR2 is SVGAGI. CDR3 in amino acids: CASRVAYEQYF. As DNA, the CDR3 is TGTGCCAGCAGGGTAGCGTACGAGCAGTACTTC.

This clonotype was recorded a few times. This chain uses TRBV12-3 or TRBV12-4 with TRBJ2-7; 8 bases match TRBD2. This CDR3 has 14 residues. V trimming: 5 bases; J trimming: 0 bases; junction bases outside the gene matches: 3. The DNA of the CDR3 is TGTGCCAGCAGTAAAGCGGGGGCCTCCTACGAGCAGTACTTC. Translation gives CASSKAGASYEQYF.

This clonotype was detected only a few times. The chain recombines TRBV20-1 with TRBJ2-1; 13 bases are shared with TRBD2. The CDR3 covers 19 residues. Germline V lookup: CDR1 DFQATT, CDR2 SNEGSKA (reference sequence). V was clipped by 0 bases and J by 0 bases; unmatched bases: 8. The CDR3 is CSARDLGTSGTSSYNEQFF. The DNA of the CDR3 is TGCAGTGCTAGAGATTTGGGGACTAGCGGGACGAGCTCCTACAATGAGCAGTTCTTC.